Described below is a single T cell receptor beta chain sequence and its context. The CDR3 has 15 amino acids. V lost 2 bases and J lost 4; bases outside the gene matches: 3. Germline values: CDR1 LGHDT, CDR2 YNNKEL (reference sequence). The data stem from a study of blood T cell repertoires in COVID-19. In the study overall: Some COVID-19 samples were acute and others convalescent; all came from the United States, Italy and Spain. The analysed material was cDNA or gDNA that came from T cells, B-cell-depleted T cells, or PBMCs.

Per the study methods: Reference gene primer amplification in the assay estimated nucleated cell counts. The protocol was immunoSEQ multiplex PCR, while the TCRdb copy is restricted to in-frame clones and leaves out a portion. From that table come the V and J calls and clone size; the DNA was used to work out D and trimming. The top ten clones hold under 3.5% of a sample with about 180,000 clones, 86% of them seen once. The origin of this receptor is a woman between 25 and 40 years old with active or convalescent COVID-19. Input material: peripheral blood. The chain has TRBV3-1 (or the pseudogene TRBV3-2) and TRBJ1-4; 8 bases align to TRBD1. DNA of the CDR3: TGTGCCAGCAGCCAAAGGACAGGGAGTAATGAAAAACTGTTTTTT. Encoded protein: CASSQRTGSNEKLFF.